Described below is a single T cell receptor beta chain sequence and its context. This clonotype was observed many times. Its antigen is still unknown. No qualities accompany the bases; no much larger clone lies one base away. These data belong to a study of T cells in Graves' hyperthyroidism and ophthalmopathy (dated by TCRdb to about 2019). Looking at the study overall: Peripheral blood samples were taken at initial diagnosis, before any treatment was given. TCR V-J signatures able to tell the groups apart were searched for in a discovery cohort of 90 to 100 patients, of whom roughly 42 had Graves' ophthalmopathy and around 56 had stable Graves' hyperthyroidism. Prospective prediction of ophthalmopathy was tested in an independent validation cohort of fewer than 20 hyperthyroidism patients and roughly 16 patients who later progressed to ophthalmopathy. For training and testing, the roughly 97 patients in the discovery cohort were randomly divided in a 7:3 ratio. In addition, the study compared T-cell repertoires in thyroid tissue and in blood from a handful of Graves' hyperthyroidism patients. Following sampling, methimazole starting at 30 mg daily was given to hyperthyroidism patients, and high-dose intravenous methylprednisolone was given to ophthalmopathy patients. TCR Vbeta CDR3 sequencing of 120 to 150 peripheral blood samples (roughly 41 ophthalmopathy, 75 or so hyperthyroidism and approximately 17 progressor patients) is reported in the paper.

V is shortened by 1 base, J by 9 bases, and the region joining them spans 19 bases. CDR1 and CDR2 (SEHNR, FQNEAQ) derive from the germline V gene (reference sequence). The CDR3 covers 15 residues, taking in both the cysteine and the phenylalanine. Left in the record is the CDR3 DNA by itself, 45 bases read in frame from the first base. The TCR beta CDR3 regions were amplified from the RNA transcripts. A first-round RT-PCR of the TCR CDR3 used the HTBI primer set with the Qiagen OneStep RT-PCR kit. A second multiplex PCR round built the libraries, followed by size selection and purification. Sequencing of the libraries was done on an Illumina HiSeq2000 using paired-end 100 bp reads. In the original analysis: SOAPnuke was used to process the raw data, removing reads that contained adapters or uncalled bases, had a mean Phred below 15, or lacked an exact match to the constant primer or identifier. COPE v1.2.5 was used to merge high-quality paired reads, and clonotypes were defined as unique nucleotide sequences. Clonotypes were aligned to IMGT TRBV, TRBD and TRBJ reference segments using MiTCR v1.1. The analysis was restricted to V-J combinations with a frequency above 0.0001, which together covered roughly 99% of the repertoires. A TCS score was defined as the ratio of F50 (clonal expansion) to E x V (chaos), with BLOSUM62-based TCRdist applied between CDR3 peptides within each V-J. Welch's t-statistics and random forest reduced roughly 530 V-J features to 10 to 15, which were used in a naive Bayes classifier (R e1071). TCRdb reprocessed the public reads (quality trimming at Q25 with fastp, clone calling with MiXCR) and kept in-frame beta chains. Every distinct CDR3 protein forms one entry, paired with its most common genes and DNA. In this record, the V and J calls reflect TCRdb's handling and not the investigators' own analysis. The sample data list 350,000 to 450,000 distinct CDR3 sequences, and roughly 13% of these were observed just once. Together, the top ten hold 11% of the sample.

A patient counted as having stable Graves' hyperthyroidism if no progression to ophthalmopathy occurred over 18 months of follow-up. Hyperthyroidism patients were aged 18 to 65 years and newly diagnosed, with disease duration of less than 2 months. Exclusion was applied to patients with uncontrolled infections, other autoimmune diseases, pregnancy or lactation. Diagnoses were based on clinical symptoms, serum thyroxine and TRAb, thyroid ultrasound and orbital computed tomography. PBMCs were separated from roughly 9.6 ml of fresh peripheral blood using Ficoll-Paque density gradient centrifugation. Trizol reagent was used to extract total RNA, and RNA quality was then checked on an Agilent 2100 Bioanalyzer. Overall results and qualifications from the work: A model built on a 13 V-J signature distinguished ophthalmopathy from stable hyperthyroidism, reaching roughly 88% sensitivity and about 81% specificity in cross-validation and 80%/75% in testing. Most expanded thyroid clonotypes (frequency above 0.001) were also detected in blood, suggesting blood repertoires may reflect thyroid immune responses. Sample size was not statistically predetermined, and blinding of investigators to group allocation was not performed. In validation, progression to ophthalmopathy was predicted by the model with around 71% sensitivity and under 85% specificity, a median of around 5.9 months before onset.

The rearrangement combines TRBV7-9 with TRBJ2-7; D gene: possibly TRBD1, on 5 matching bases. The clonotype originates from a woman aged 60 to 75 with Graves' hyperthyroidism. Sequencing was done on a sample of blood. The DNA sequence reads TGTGCCAGCAGCTTAGGCGGCCAGGGTAAGACTTGGCAGTACTTC. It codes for CASSLGGQGKTWQYF.